This is a list of T cell receptor beta chains from one sample in a study of shared clonotypes between healthy human individuals. Clones were sequenced by immunoSEQ multiplex PCR, and TCRdb holds only the in-frame ones, with some missing. The sample contains a few million clones, 85% to 95% of which appear only once. Sequencing was carried out using naive CD4+ T cells from PBMCs. The receptors were sampled from a man aged 18 to 29 in good health. Some clones in this sample may be carry-over from other donors' samples. Both conserved end residues are part of each CDR3. A D gene is named only where the DNA matches it firmly. Part of the rows lack a size; the others show once, few, many or a class for expanded clones.

D	J	V	size	CDR3	DNA
.	TRBJ1-1	TRBV7-9	.	CASSRPLTGPTEAFF	TGTGCCAGCAGCCGCCCTTTGACAGGTCCCACTGAAGCTTTCTTT
.	TRBJ2-5	TRBV12-5	.	CASGLVFAFGTQYF	TGTGCTAGTGGTTTGGTATTCGCGTTTGGGACCCAGTACTTC
TRBD1	TRBJ1-3	TRBV7-2	.	CASSLREGTGRSSGNTIYF	TGTGCCAGCAGCTTAAGGGAGGGGACAGGCCGTAGCTCTGGAAACACCATATATTTT
TRBD1	TRBJ2-7	TRBV18	.	CASSPRDRAYEQYF	TGTGCCAGCTCACCACGGGACAGGGCCTACGAGCAGTACTTC
.	TRBJ2-5	TRBV10-3	once	CAISDPTVRVAETQYF	TGTGCCATCAGTGACCCGACCGTGCGGGTAGCAGAGACCCAGTACTTC
.	TRBJ2-5	TRBV30	.	CARGAKSEETQYF	TGTGCCCGGGGGGCCAAGTCGGAAGAGACCCAGTACTTC
TRBD1	TRBJ2-5	TRBV28	.	CASSPDRGRETQYF	TGTGCCAGCAGTCCGGACAGGGGGAGGGAGACCCAGTACTTC
TRBD2	TRBJ2-5	TRBV9	.	CASSVGASGSSLEETQYF	TGTGCCAGCAGCGTAGGGGCTAGCGGGAGTTCTCTAGAAGAGACCCAGTACTTC
.	TRBJ2-7	TRBV28	.	CASSPVGDRPLEQYF	TGTGCCAGCAGCCCGGTGGGCGACAGGCCCCTCGAGCAGTACTTC
TRBD2	TRBJ2-1	TRBV30	.	CAWRTLAGIDEQFF	TGTGCCTGGAGAACACTAGCGGGAATCGATGAGCAGTTCTTC
.	TRBJ2-1	TRBV15	.	CATSRVLRYVHEQFF	TGTGCCACCAGCAGGGTTCTGCGCTACGTCCATGAGCAGTTCTTC
.	TRBJ2-1	TRBV5-4	.	CASSLPGINEQFF	TGTGCCAGCAGCTTGCCGGGAATTAATGAGCAGTTCTTC
.	TRBJ1-4	TRBV4-1	.	CASSQSTGYYEKLFF	TGCGCCAGCAGCCAATCTACAGGGTATTATGAAAAACTGTTTTTT
.	TRBJ2-1	TRBV18	.	CASSPRFGGDEQFF	TGTGCCAGCTCACCACGTTTTGGCGGGGATGAGCAGTTCTTC
.	TRBJ2-7	TRBV5-1	.	CASSRAGEPYEQYF	TGCGCCAGCAGTAGGGCAGGGGAACCCTACGAGCAGTACTTC
.	TRBJ1-1	TRBV7-9	.	CASSLLMNTEAFF	TGTGCCAGCAGCTTACTGATGAACACTGAAGCTTTCTTT
.	TRBJ1-2	TRBV11-2	.	CASSLGRPYGYTF	TGTGCCAGCAGCTTAGGTCGCCCATATGGCTACACCTTC
.	TRBJ2-2	TRBV5-4	.	CASHRIGGNTGELFF	TGTGCCAGCCACAGGATTGGGGGAAACACCGGGGAGCTGTTTTTT
.	TRBJ2-7	TRBV18	.	CASSPRGSPYEQYF	TGTGCCAGCTCACCCAGGGGAAGCCCCTACGAGCAGTACTTC
TRBD1	TRBJ1-1	TRBV4-1	.	CASSPVPGTAGTEAFF	TGCGCCAGCAGCCCCGTGCCAGGGACAGCGGGCACTGAAGCTTTCTTT
.	TRBJ2-1	TRBV27	once	CASSSPVGGGDYNEQFF	TGTGCCAGCAGTTCACCTGTCGGGGGCGGGGACTACAATGAGCAGTTCTTC
.	TRBJ2-4	TRBV6-6	.	CASSYESNGIQYF	TGTGCCAGCAGTTACGAAAGTAACGGCATTCAGTACTTC
.	TRBJ2-4	TRBV7-6	.	CASSRQRGDIQYF	TGTGCCAGCAGCCGACAAAGGGGGGACATTCAGTACTTC
TRBD2	TRBJ2-1	TRBV28	.	CASSRGMGAGTSETPPDLQFEQFF	TGTGCCAGCAGTAGAGGGATGGGCGCCGGGACTAGCGAAACGCCCCCGGATTTACAATTCGAGCAGTTCTTC
.	TRBJ2-2	TRBV19	.	CASRPRLTTGELFF	TGTGCCAGTAGGCCCAGGCTTACCACCGGGGAGCTGTTTTTT
.	TRBJ2-5	TRBV2	.	CASRDSQETQYF	TGTGCCAGCAGGGACAGCCAAGAGACCCAGTACTTC
.	TRBJ1-2	TRBV14	.	CASSPLGNNYGYTF	TGTGCCAGCAGTCCTCTGGGGAATAACTATGGCTACACCTTC
TRBD2	TRBJ2-7	TRBV7-8	.	CASSSGTSGTNEQYF	TGTGCCAGCAGCTCAGGTACTAGCGGGACCAACGAGCAGTACTTC
.	TRBJ2-1	TRBV18	.	CASSPYGRWSSYNEQFF	TGTGCCAGCTCACCGTATGGTCGGTGGAGCTCCTACAATGAGCAGTTCTTC
TRBD2	TRBJ2-1	TRBV9	.	CASSTLGLADYNEQFF	TGTGCCAGCAGCACACTCGGACTAGCGGATTACAATGAGCAGTTCTTC
.	TRBJ2-5	TRBV11-2	.	CASSRLRDRGNQETQYF	TGTGCCAGCAGCCGACTGCGGGACAGAGGTAACCAAGAGACCCAGTACTTC
TRBD1	TRBJ2-7	TRBV18	.	CASSPGDRNYEQYF	TGTGCCAGCTCACCCGGGGACAGGAACTACGAGCAGTACTTC
TRBD1	TRBJ2-7	TRBV10-3	.	CAISESRDRGYEQYF	TGTGCCATCAGTGAGTCAAGGGACAGGGGCTACGAGCAGTACTTC
.	TRBJ2-3	TRBV29-1	.	CSVDLRSLADTQYF	TGCAGCGTTGATTTGCGGTCTCTGGCAGATACGCAGTATTTT
.	TRBJ1-2	TRBV5-1	.	CASSYDGRGGYTF	TGCGCCAGCAGCTACGACGGACGGGGTGGCTACACCTTC
.	TRBJ1-4	TRBV30	.	CAWSVGEKLFF	TGTGCCTGGAGCGTTGGTGAAAAACTGTTTTTT
TRBD1	TRBJ2-7	TRBV5-6	.	CASSWARQGFNEQYF	TGTGCCAGCAGCTGGGCCAGACAGGGGTTTAACGAGCAGTACTTC
.	TRBJ1-5	TRBV7-2	once	CASSQDSNQPQHF	TGTGCCAGCAGCCAGGACAGCAATCAGCCCCAGCATTTT
.	TRBJ1-5	TRBV19	.	CASSRGVSNQPQHF	TGTGCCAGTAGCCGGGGGGTGTCCAATCAGCCCCAGCATTTT
.	TRBJ1-4	TRBV4-1	.	CASSQTGTFEKLFF	TGCGCCAGCAGCCAGACCGGGACATTCGAAAAACTGTTTTTT
.	TRBJ2-7	TRBV6-1	.	CAIVRDSGTSYEQYF	TGTGCCATAGTCCGGGACTCAGGAACCTCCTACGAGCAGTACTTC
.	TRBJ2-1	TRBV15	.	CATSRTSTYNEQFF	TGTGCCACCAGCAGAACGTCGACCTACAATGAGCAGTTCTTC
TRBD2	TRBJ2-5	TRBV27	.	CASSLYREGQGETQYF	TGTGCCAGCAGTTTATACCGGGAGGGCCAGGGGGAGACCCAGTACTTC
.	TRBJ1-5	TRBV2	.	CASRNTMGPNQPQHF	TGTGCCAGCAGAAATACGATGGGCCCCAATCAGCCCCAGCATTTT
TRBD2	TRBJ2-1	TRBV18	.	CASSPGGIRTGGWLFF	TGTGCCAGCTCCCCGGGCGGAATAAGGACGGGAGGATGGCTGTTCTTC
.	TRBJ2-1	TRBV11-1	.	CASSSIGMGYNEQFF	TGTGCCAGCAGCTCTATTGGTATGGGATACAATGAGCAGTTCTTC
TRBD2	TRBJ2-5	TRBV5-1	.	CASSLRLAGDVETQYF	TGCGCCAGCAGCTTGCGGCTAGCGGGGGACGTTGAGACCCAGTACTTC
TRBD2	TRBJ2-1	TRBV6-1	.	CASSDVAGGTREDNEQFF	TGTGCCAGCAGTGATGTAGCGGGAGGGACGCGCGAAGACAATGAGCAGTTCTTC
.	TRBJ2-2	TRBV21-1	.	CASSNPRPTLNTGELFF	TGTGCCAGCAGCAACCCGAGACCGACGTTGAACACCGGGGAGCTGTTTTTT
.	TRBJ1-1	TRBV29-1	few	CSVEDRRGNTEAFF	TGCAGCGTTGAAGATCGTAGGGGGAACACTGAAGCTTTCTTT
.	TRBJ2-3	TRBV7-2	.	CASSLGGTKDTQYF	TGTGCCAGCAGCTTAGGTGGGACCAAAGATACGCAGTATTTT